The sample holds one count of the clone carrying this T cell receptor (beta chain). Its specificity is unknown. These data belong to a study of T cell responses to AZD1222 COVID-19 vaccine. Study-level background: The study pooled second doses at about 4 or about 12 weeks.

Study-level findings and limits: Of the AZD1222 recipients, only 6 or 7 were seropositive at baseline. Researchers took repertoire samples only after the peak T cell response had come. Spike regions recognized by vaccine-associated CD4 TCRs spanned the protein, led by 160-218 and 743-854.

Clones were sequenced by immunoSEQ multiplex PCR, and TCRdb holds only the in-frame ones, with some missing. Among about 130,000 clones listed, 80% to 90% were seen once. Trimming cost V 5 bases and J 8 bases, with 15 bases left between them. CDR1 is SGHTA, CDR2 FQGNSA, per germline. This CDR3 is 13 amino acids long. This chain uses TRBV7-2 with TRBJ1-2; the D is unclear. The receptor comes from an adult in good health. Here the sequenced sample was peripheral blood, taken on day 0 of AZD1222 vaccination. CDR3 region: CASSLGPMGGYTF. The CDR3 DNA sequence: TGTGCCAGCAGCCTAGGACCTATGGGCGGCTACACCTTC.